These 31 T cell receptor beta chains were sequenced from one sample in a study of blood T cells in healthy people across ages. Sample-barcoded 5' priming and a J-beta primer mix drove a second PCR of 7 to 11 cycles. In TCRdb, the 5' RACE reads were re-called with MiXCR into one record per CDR3 protein. The data show about 570,000 distinct CDR3 sequences, about 26% seen once. The sample comprised blood. The receptors derive from a woman in her seventies in good health.

This clonotype came up a few times. This rearrangement joins TRBV4-3 to TRBJ1-3, with D hard to call. The V gene's germline CDR1 is LGHNA and CDR2 YSLEER. V gave up 2 bases and J gave up 8 bases, with 13 bases separating them. This CDR3 is built from 14 residues. The CDR3 loop is CASSQTADVDTIYF. The CDR3 coding sequence is TGCGCCAGCAGCCAAACCGCAGACGTGGACACCATATATTTT.

The chain carries TRBV12-3 or TRBV12-4 and TRBJ2-2; D gene unclear. The CDR3 runs to 16 residues. V lost 3 bases to trimming and J lost 1 base, with 12 bases between them. The CDR3 bases are TGTGCCAGCAGTTTCCGTCTACTGGTGAACACCGGGGAGCTGTTTTTT. This encodes CASSFRLLVNTGELFF.

This clonotype has more than one count but fewer than ten. The chain joins TRBV20-1 to TRBJ1-3, with D maybe TRBD1 (6 bases). CDR3 length: 14 residues. Germline V gene lookup returns CDR1 DFQATT and CDR2 SNEGSKA (reference sequence). V was clipped by 3 bases and J by 0 bases, with 9 bases between them. The CDR3 spells CSARRDTSGNTIYF. The CDR3 DNA follows: TGCAGTGCTAGGAGGGACACCTCTGGAAACACCATATATTTT.

The rearrangement joins TRBV18 to TRBJ2-2; D assignment may be TRBD1 or TRBD2 (5 bases each). The CDR3 length is 14 residues. The V end lost 5 bases, the J end lost 0 bases, and 7 bases lay between the germline ends. Germline assignment: CDR1 KGHSH and CDR2 LQKENI. The CDR3, as DNA: TGTGCCAGCTCAGGGGACGCGAACACCGGGGAGCTGTTTTTT. Translated, it gives CASSGDANTGELFF.

This clonotype showed up just once. The chain carries TRBV7-3 and TRBJ2-1; D may be TRBD2 (6 bases). V was shortened by 6 bases and J by 3 bases, with 15 bases between the two germline ends. The germline V gene has CDR1 SGHTA and CDR2 FQGTGA. The CDR3 consists of 15 residues. In nucleotides, the CDR3 is TGTGCCAGCAGGTTGACGACTAGTTACTACAATGAGCAGTTCTTC. Encoded protein: CASRLTTSYYNEQFF.

This clonotype was seen a few times. The chain couples TRBV5-1 to TRBJ2-6; tentatively, D is TRBD1 (5 bases). CDR3 size: 17 residues. Germline CDR1 is SGHRS and CDR2 is YFSETQ. V was shortened by 1 base and J by 0 bases, with 11 bases between the two germline ends. CDR3 amino acids: CASSLLFRASGANVLTF. The CDR3 DNA sequence: TGCGCCAGCAGCTTGCTCTTCAGGGCCTCTGGGGCCAACGTCCTGACTTTC.

This clonotype was seen only a few times. The chain employs TRBV7-2 and TRBJ2-3, with 9 bases aligning to TRBD1. The ends lost 1 base at V and 12 bases at J; junction bases unmatched: 11. The CDR3 totals 15 residues. The germline V gene has CDR1 SGHTA and CDR2 FQGNSA. CDR3 nucleotide sequence: TGTGCCAGCAGCTTAGGGACAGGGGTTTCGGGGAACCAGTATTTT. Its protein is CASSLGTGVSGNQYF.

This sequence joins TRBV30 and TRBJ1-1; weak D call: TRBD1 (5 bases). The ends were cut back, 5 bases at V and 5 bases at J, with 9 bases in the middle. Germline lookup yields CDR1 GTSNPN and CDR2 SVGIG (reference sequence). CDR3 size: 11 residues. The CDR3, as DNA: TGTGCCTGGGGTGGGGGAACTGAAGCTTTCTTT. Translated, it gives CAWGGGTEAFF. Supplemented by reference TRBV30 and TRBJ1-1, the full variable domain reads SQTIHQWPATLVQPVGSPLSLECTVEGTSNPNLYWYRQAAGRGLQLLFYSVGIGQISSEVPQNLSASRPQDRQFILSSKKLLLSDSGFYLCAWGGGTEAFFGQGTRLTVV.

The chain uses TRBV20-1 and TRBJ2-4, with D perhaps matching TRBD2 (7 bases). V lost 6 bases to trimming and J lost 1 base, with 13 bases between them. CDR1 DFQATT and CDR2 SNEGSKA come from the germline V gene (reference sequence). This CDR3 comprises 14 residues. CDR3: CSADGRGAKNIQYF. The CDR3 bases are TGCAGTGCCGATGGGAGGGGGGCCAAAAACATTCAGTACTTC.

This clonotype was recorded a few times. The chain is built from TRBV7-9 and TRBJ1-1; D is ambiguous. From germline, CDR1 is SEHNR and CDR2 FQNEAQ (reference sequence). The ends were cut back, 2 bases at V and 5 bases at J, with 3 bases in the middle. The CDR3 contains 11 residues. CDR3 nucleotide sequence: TGTGCCAGCAGCTTACAAACTGAAGCTTTCTTT. It yields the protein CASSLQTEAFF.

This clonotype was seen at least ten times. The chain is built from TRBV4-3 and TRBJ2-7, with 8 bases aligning to TRBD2. Trimming cost V 0 bases and J 4 bases; bases outside gene matches: 2. The CDR3 consists of 14 residues. Germline-derived CDR1 and CDR2 are LGHNA and YSLEER. The CDR3, as DNA: TGCGCCAGCAGCCAAGATTCGGGGGGGTACGAGCAGTACTTC. Encoded protein: CASSQDSGGYEQYF.

This sequence joins TRBV4-3 and TRBJ2-3; a weak D match, TRBD2 (6 bases). Looked up from germline, CDR1 is LGHNA and CDR2 is YSLEER. Trimming pared 2 bases from V and 1 base from J, leaving 10 bases between. The CDR3 is made up of 15 amino acids. The CDR3: CASSQKSSGTDTQYF. Here the CDR3 DNA reads TGCGCCAGCAGCCAAAAGTCTAGCGGCACAGATACGCAGTATTTT.

V and J are TRBV20-1 and TRBJ2-5; D is ambiguous. The CDR3 is 11 amino acids. Trimming removed 6 bases at V and 3 bases at J, with 8 bases between. Looked up from germline, CDR1 is DFQATT and CDR2 is SNEGSKA (reference sequence). The CDR3 DNA follows: TGCAGTGCGGAAAGGGAAGAGACCCAGTACTTC. Protein: CSAEREETQYF.

This clonotype was observed a handful of times. The chain combines TRBV12-3 or TRBV12-4 with TRBJ2-3, with 13 bases identical to TRBD2. After removal of 6 bases from V and 4 bases from J, the junction contained 7 bases not matched to a gene. This CDR3 is 16 amino acids long. The DNA of the CDR3 is TGTGCCAGCAGCCCCGGGACTAGCGGGGTCTCAGATACGCAGTATTTT. Amino acid sequence: CASSPGTSGVSDTQYF.

This clonotype was seen more than once but under ten times. The J gene is TRBJ2-2, the V gene TRBV25-1; 11 positions agree with TRBD2. CDR3 length equals 17 residues. Germline CDR1 and CDR2: MGHDK and SYGVNS. Trimming at V came to 5 bases and at J to 0 bases, leaving 5 bases not matched to a gene. This CDR3 is CASSSTSGGTNTGELFF. CDR3 in DNA: TGTGCCAGCAGTTCAACTAGCGGGGGAACGAACACCGGGGAGCTGTTTTTT.

As for this clonotype: At one end, the junction sequence differs from germline, possibly due to a read error. This sequence joins TRBV7-3 and TRBJ1-1; D is unclear. The length of the CDR3 is 13 residues. From germline, CDR1 is SGHTA and CDR2 FQGTGA. This CDR3 is CASRPAGNTEAFF. CDR3 in DNA: TGTGCCAGCCGTCCAGCGGGGAACACCGAAGCTTTCTTT.

This clonotype was seen only once. V and J are TRBV5-1 and TRBJ2-3; D unclear. The germline V gene encodes CDR1 SGHRS and CDR2 YFSETQ. V shed 4 bases and J shed 4 bases, with 13 bases lying between them. CDR3 length: 14 residues. CDR3 residues: CASSKGSRSDTQYF. CDR3 nucleotides: TGCGCCAGCAGCAAGGGATCCCGCTCAGATACGCAGTATTTT.

Only a few counts were recorded for this clonotype. The genes are TRBV5-1 and TRBJ2-7; 8 bases line up with TRBD1. Germline CDR1 and CDR2: SGHRS and YFSETQ. Trimming cost V 5 bases and J 9 bases; bases outside gene matches: 16. The CDR3 has 15 amino acids. CDR3 loop: CASSPGTGGPLGQYF. In DNA, the CDR3 is TGCGCCAGCAGTCCAGGGACAGGCGGACCTTTGGGGCAGTACTTC.

The V and J genes are TRBV20-1 and TRBJ1-2; tentatively, D is TRBD1 (6 bases). Germline V CDR1 and CDR2: DFQATT, SNEGSKA (reference sequence). This CDR3 spans 11 amino acids. Trimming cost V 5 bases and J 8 bases, with 12 bases left between them. The CDR3 region has the DNA TGCAGTGCTTGGCAGGGGCGCGGCTACACCTTC. This sequence encodes CSAWQGRGYTF.

The chain joins TRBV18 to TRBJ2-7; the match to TRBD1 covers 8 bases. J was trimmed by 3 bases and V by 3 bases; bases with no gene match: 10. The CDR3 is 16 amino acids. Germline loops: CDR1 KGHSH, CDR2 LQKENI. In DNA, the CDR3 is TGTGCCAGCTCACCTCGAGGGACAGGTGGGATCTACGAGCAGTACTTC. Residues: CASSPRGTGGIYEQYF.

This chain joins TRBV2 and TRBJ1-6; D unresolved. The CDR3 runs to 12 residues. From germline, CDR1 is SNHLY and CDR2 FYNNEI. Trimming took 4 bases from V and 12 from J, leaving 10 bases between them. The CDR3 loop is CASSGTSGPLHF. In DNA, the CDR3 is TGTGCCAGCAGTGGGACTTCTGGACCCCTCCACTTT.

This clonotype was seen a few times. At one end the junction does not follow the germline gene, possibly because of a read error. The CDR3 spells CAIGEHNEQFF. As DNA, the CDR3 is TGTGCCATCGGTGAACACAATGAGCAGTTCTTC. V is TRBV10-3 and J is TRBJ2-1; D call uncertain. The CDR3 covers 11 residues. Germline CDR1 reads ENHRY; CDR2 reads SYGVKD.

This sequence joins TRBV5-1 and TRBJ1-2; D is unclear. CDR3 length: 16 residues. The V gene lost 4 bases and the J gene lost 2 bases, with 18 bases spanning the gap. CDR1 is SGHRS and CDR2 is YFSETQ in the germline V gene. The CDR3 region has the DNA TGCGCCAGCAGCGGGTCAGTGCAGCTGAAAAACTATGGCTACACCTTC. Its protein product is CASSGSVQLKNYGYTF.

In this sample, this clonotype turned up many times. The V and J genes are TRBV5-1 and TRBJ2-5; 11 bases map to TRBD2. The CDR3 totals 14 residues. V was clipped by 7 bases and J by 2 bases; unmatched bases: 4. The V gene's germline CDR1 is SGHRS and CDR2 YFSETQ. The CDR3 region is CASGGTSGQETQYF. CDR3 in DNA: TGCGCCAGCGGCGGGACTAGCGGACAAGAGACCCAGTACTTC.

J is TRBJ2-5 and V is TRBV2, with 12 bases that match TRBD2. The better agreement between TRBJ2-1 and the DNA end casts doubt on the J call. Germline-derived CDR1 and CDR2 are SNHLY and FYNNEI. CDR3 length: 17 amino acids. CDR3: CASSKTSGGPPGHEQFF. The CDR3 region has the DNA TGTGCCAGCAGTAAGACTAGCGGGGGTCCCCCGGGGCATGAGCAGTTCTTC.

The V and J genes are TRBV7-9 and TRBJ2-1; 10 nucleotides match TRBD2. CDR1 and CDR2 (germline): SEHNR, FQNEAQ (reference sequence). CDR3 length: 16 residues. Trimming took 4 bases from V and 4 from J; bases not matched to a gene: 7. The CDR3 loop reads CASSSVTSGNYNEQFF. DNA of the CDR3: TGTGCCAGCAGCTCCGTTACTAGCGGGAATTACAATGAGCAGTTCTTC. Supplemented by reference TRBV7-9 and TRBJ2-1, the full variable domain reads DTGVSQNPRHKITKRGQNVTFRCDPISEHNRLYWYRQTLGQGPEFLTYFQNEAQLEKSRLLSDRFSAERPKGSFSTLEIQRTEQGDSAMYLCASSSVTSGNYNEQFFGPGTRLTVL.

This chain uses TRBV24-1 with TRBJ1-2; perhaps TRBD1 as D (5 bases). V dropped 2 bases and J dropped 8 bases, with 11 bases sitting between them. The CDR3 spans 13 residues. Germline V gene data show CDR1 as KGHDR and CDR2 as SFDVKD. This CDR3 is CATSDSRVEGYTF. For the CDR3, the DNA is TGTGCCACCAGTGATTCCAGGGTAGAAGGCTACACCTTC.

The V and J genes are TRBV20-1 and TRBJ2-1, with TRBD2 matching over 9 bases. The DNA end lines up better with TRBJ2-5; the J call may be wrong. This CDR3 contains 17 residues. The germline CDR1 and CDR2 sequences are DFQATT and SNEGSKA (reference sequence). The CDR3 coding sequence is TGCAGTGCTAGAGATCGACGGCGGGGGGGCCTCTGGGAGACCCAGTACTTC. As protein: CSARDRRRGGLWETQYF.

This clonotype was seen a handful of times. The rearrangement joins TRBV6-2 or TRBV6-3 to TRBJ2-3, with TRBD2 identical over 9 bases. The CDR3 consists of 16 residues. Germline trimming cut 4 bases from V and 6 bases from J; bases unmatched to any gene: 11. CDR1 is MNHEY and CDR2 is SVGEGT in the germline V gene. CDR3 sequence: CASSSLGAGGRDTQYF. The DNA of the CDR3 is TGTGCCAGCAGTTCCCTGGGAGCGGGGGGCAGGGATACGCAGTATTTT.

V usage is TRBV20-1 and J usage is TRBJ1-2; D is ambiguous. The germline V and J ends were trimmed by 3 bases and 6 bases, with 11 bases remaining between them. The CDR3 has 12 residues. CDR1 is DFQATT, CDR2 SNEGSKA, per germline (reference sequence). The CDR3 sequence is CSASLSSHGYTF. The DNA of the CDR3 is TGCAGTGCTAGTTTAAGTTCCCATGGCTACACCTTC.

This clonotype was seen more than once but under ten times. This sequence joins TRBV3-1 and TRBJ2-5, with 7 positions matching TRBD1. Matching the DNA end better, TRBJ2-1 makes the J call doubtful. Per the germline V gene, CDR1 is LGHDT and CDR2 is YNNKEL (reference sequence). CDR3 length: 15 residues. The CDR3 region is CASSQEQGSYNEQFF. CDR3 nucleotides: TGTGCCAGCAGCCAAGAACAGGGGTCCTACAATGAGCAGTTCTTC.